Following are 26 T cell receptor beta chains from one sample sequenced in a study of neurological immune-mediated disorders. TCRdb itself ran the 5' RACE reads through MiXCR, one entry per CDR3 protein. Seen here are about 62,000 distinct CDR3 sequences, 4% to 5.5% observed once, and the top ten hold 3.4%. The sample was PBMCs. The receptors stem from a woman between 45 and 65 years old with multiple sclerosis.

Only a few counts were recorded for this clonotype. Just one base apart from a much larger clone, this may be a read error. J is TRBJ1-1 and V is TRBV20-1; TRBD1 is a possible D gene (6 bases). This CDR3 region has 11 residues. Germline CDR1 reads DFQATT; CDR2 reads SNEGSKA (reference sequence). The V and J ends lost 4 bases and 5 bases respectively, with 8 bases between them. This CDR3 is CSAKGETEAFF. The DNA of the CDR3 is TGCAGTGCTAAGGGGGAGACTGAAGCTTTCTTT.

The rearrangement links TRBV20-1 to TRBJ1-3, with unresolved D. The V end was cut by 3 bases, the J end by 4 bases, with 10 bases between. CDR1 and CDR2 (germline): DFQATT, SNEGSKA (reference sequence). The CDR3 is made up of 13 amino acids. In nucleotides, the CDR3 is TGCAGTGCTAGCGCTGAGTGGGGAAACACCATATATTTT. Amino acid sequence: CSASAEWGNTIYF.

This clonotype came up a few times. This may be a read error, as it is one base from a much larger clone. The gene calls are TRBV3-1 and TRBJ2-1; unclear D gene. The CDR3 length is 12 residues. Looked up from germline, CDR1 is LGHDT and CDR2 is YNNKEL (reference sequence). V was clipped by 5 bases and J by 8 bases, with 10 bases between them. The CDR3 region has the DNA TGTGCCAGCAGCAAACTTGCCGATGAGCAGTTCTTC. It yields the protein CASSKLADEQFF.

This clonotype was observed at least ten times. The CDR3: CASSFQEEDTQYF. Written as DNA, the CDR3 is TGTGCCAGCAGCTTCCAAGAGGAAGATACGCAGTATTTT. The chain couples TRBV11-3 to TRBJ2-3; no definite D call. Looked up from germline, CDR1 is SGHNT and CDR2 is YENEEA. V was cut by 3 bases and J by 5 bases, with 9 bases left in between. The CDR3 has 13 amino acids.

This clonotype was found many times. The chain couples TRBV21-1 to TRBJ2-3; TRBD1, the table's D call, was not compared with the DNA. TRBV21-1 counts as a pseudogene. There are 16 residues in the CDR3. The CDR3 protein is CASSPGQGRVTDTQYF. The CDR3 DNA sequence: TGTGCCAGCAGCCCGGGACAGGGCCGAGTCACAGATACGCAGTATTTT.

This clonotype was seen at least ten times. The chain joins TRBV20-1 to TRBJ1-5, with D possibly matching TRBD1 (6 bases). Germline V gene sequence: CDR1 DFQATT, CDR2 SNEGSKA (reference sequence). This CDR3 has 16 amino acids. Trimming removed 0 bases from V and 4 bases from J, with 16 bases in between. The CDR3 sequence is CSARDLDRGANQPQHF. In DNA form, the CDR3 reads TGCAGTGCTAGAGATCTTGATCGGGGGGCGAATCAGCCCCAGCATTTT.

This clonotype was seen many times. This chain joins TRBV9 and TRBJ2-2; possible D gene TRBD2, 6 bases. Germline V gives CDR1 SGDLS, CDR2 YYNGEE. The CDR3 is 15 amino acids. V was pared by 4 bases and J by 4 bases, with 14 bases between. DNA of the CDR3: TGTGCCAGCAGCTCCTCGGGACTCACCACCGGGGAGCTGTTTTTT. It translates to CASSSSGLTTGELFF.

This clonotype was counted at least ten times. The chain recombines TRBV20-1 with TRBJ1-2, with D perhaps TRBD1 (5 bases). Trimming shortened V by 6 bases and J by 2 bases, and 7 bases separated the two germline ends. The germline V gene encodes CDR1 DFQATT and CDR2 SNEGSKA (reference sequence). This CDR3 is 11 amino acids long. The CDR3 bases are TGCAGTGCCACAGGAAACTATGGCTACACCTTC. Amino acid sequence: CSATGNYGYTF.

The table lists this clonotype with many counts. The chain has TRBV5-5 and TRBJ2-7; 7 positions match TRBD1. The germline CDR1 and CDR2 sequences are SGHKS and YYEKEE (reference sequence). Trimming cost V 4 bases and J 6 bases; bases outside gene matches: 10. The CDR3 runs to 14 residues. The CDR3 region has the DNA TGTGCCAGCAGCCTAACAGGGGTAAGGGGCGAGCAGTACTTC. It yields the protein CASSLTGVRGEQYF.

This clonotype was found many times. The junction departs from germline at one end; a sequencing error may be responsible. The chain carries TRBV7-7 and TRBJ2-3; a possible D gene is TRBD2 (5 bases). The CDR3 has 13 residues. The germline V gene has CDR1 SSHAT and CDR2 FNYEAQ (reference sequence). The CDR3 region is CASSLGRGDTQYF. The DNA for the CDR3 is TGTGCTAGCAGCTTAGGACGCGGGGATACGCAGTATTTT. The full variable domain, rest sourced from reference TRBV7-7 and TRBJ2-3, is GAGVSQSPRYKVTKRGQDVTLRCDPISSHATLYWYQQALGQGPEFLTYFNYEAQPDKSGLPSDRFSAERPEGSISTLTIQRTEQRDSAMYRCASSLGRGDTQYFGPGTRLTVL.

In its sample, this clonotype was seen many times. The chain uses TRBV20-1 and TRBJ1-3; D gene unclear. The germline V gene has CDR1 DFQATT and CDR2 SNEGSKA (reference sequence). The CDR3 has 13 residues. The germline V and J ends were trimmed by 0 bases and 0 bases, with 3 bases remaining between them. CDR3 in amino acids: CSARDPSGNTIYF. The CDR3, as DNA: TGCAGTGCTAGAGACCCCTCTGGAAACACCATATATTTT.

This clonotype was observed many times. The chain joins TRBV2 to TRBJ2-1; perhaps D is TRBD1 or TRBD2 (5 bases each). Per the germline V gene, CDR1 is SNHLY and CDR2 is FYNNEI. V lost 7 bases, J lost 10 bases, and 17 bases lay in between. The CDR3 length is 13 residues. The CDR3 protein is CASMVQRGREQFF. The CDR3 DNA reads as TGTGCCAGCATGGTACAGAGGGGACGAGAGCAGTTCTTC.

The chain combines TRBV20-1 with TRBJ2-2; no definite D call. V was cut by 5 bases and J by 5 bases, with 15 bases left in between. The CDR3 is 14 residues long. Germline V lookup: CDR1 DFQATT, CDR2 SNEGSKA (reference sequence). CDR3 nucleotide sequence: TGCAGTGCTCAGACACCGGGCTATACCGGGGAGCTGTTTTTT. Residues: CSAQTPGYTGELFF.

This clonotype occurred many times. V gene TRBV9 combines with J gene TRBJ2-3; the match to TRBD2 covers 8 bases. CDR1 is SGDLS, CDR2 YYNGEE, per germline. V was pared by 1 base and J by 1 base, with 5 bases of the junction left unmatched. The CDR3 is 16 residues long. In nucleotides, the CDR3 is TGTGCCAGCAGCGTATCTGGAGCGGGGGGCACAGATACGCAGTATTTT. This encodes CASSVSGAGGTDTQYF.

In this sample, this clonotype turned up a few times. The chain couples TRBV7-2 to TRBJ2-4, with 8 bases that match TRBD1. This CDR3 comprises 15 residues. Trimming removed 4 bases from V and 11 bases from J; junction bases left unmatched: 13. CDR1 is SGHTA and CDR2 is FQGNSA in the germline V gene. DNA of the CDR3: TGTGCCAGCAGCTCGCCTCAGACAGGGGAATACGTTCAGTACTTC. Translation: CASSSPQTGEYVQYF.

Many counts were recorded for this clonotype. V and J are TRBV7-2 and TRBJ1-1; 7 positions agree with TRBD1. Looked up from germline, CDR1 is SGHTA and CDR2 is FQGNSA. CDR3 length: 14 amino acids. The trim removed 1 base at V and 6 bases at J, leaving 5 bases unmatched. The CDR3 DNA follows: TGTGCCAGCAGCTTAGACCAGGGGGGACCTGAAGCTTTCTTT. Its translation is CASSLDQGGPEAFF.

This clonotype showed up many times. At one end, the junction sequence differs from germline, possibly due to a read error. This chain's CDR3 is CASSFIGNQEDF. CDR3 sequence (DNA): TGTGCCAGCAGCTTCATAGGCAACCAGGAAGACTTC. The chain employs TRBV12-3 or TRBV12-4 and TRBJ1-2; D gene uncertain. The CDR3 runs to 12 residues.

This clonotype has a count of ten or more. The chain uses TRBV7-8 and TRBJ1-2; D perhaps matches TRBD1 (6 bases). This CDR3 region has 14 residues. V dropped 5 bases and J dropped 8 bases, with 18 bases sitting between them. Germline V gene lookup returns CDR1 SGHVS and CDR2 FQNEAQ. CDR3 in amino acids: CASSLGLDRGGYTF. Here the CDR3 DNA reads TGTGCCAGCAGCCTAGGATTGGACAGAGGCGGCTACACCTTC.

This clonotype was detected many times. The V call is TRBV4-3, the J call TRBJ1-2; tentatively, D is TRBD1 (6 bases). Between the trimmed V and J ends, which lost 5 bases and 6 bases, there was a span of 13 bases. The CDR3 contains 13 residues. Per the germline V gene, CDR1 is LGHNA and CDR2 is YSLEER. Here the CDR3 reads CASSGRGRDGYTF. The CDR3 DNA is TGCGCCAGCAGCGGCCGGGGGCGAGATGGCTACACCTTC.

The chain joins TRBV20-1 to TRBJ2-3; TRBD1 might be the D (6 bases). The V end lost 3 bases, the J end lost 0 bases, and 10 bases lay between the germline ends. CDR1 DFQATT and CDR2 SNEGSKA come from the germline V gene (reference sequence). There are 14 residues in the CDR3. In DNA, the CDR3 is TGCAGTGCTAGTCAGGGGTTTAGCACAGATACGCAGTATTTT. Protein product: CSASQGFSTDTQYF.

This clonotype occurred many times. Relative to the germline gene, one junction end is altered; a read error may explain this. This chain uses TRBV7-7 with TRBJ2-2, with a tentative D call TRBD2 (6 bases). The CDR3 runs 14 residues. CDR1 and CDR2 (germline): SSHAT, FNYEAQ (reference sequence). The CDR3 nucleotides are TGTGCTAGCAGCATTAGGAGGGACACCGGGGAGCTGTTTTTT. Residues: CASSIRRDTGELFF.

There are many counts of this clonotype. V is TRBV18 and J is TRBJ2-2; TRBD1 matches 8 bases. V gave up 3 bases and J gave up 4 bases; unmatched junction bases: 7. Germline-derived CDR1 and CDR2 are KGHSH and LQKENI. The CDR3 has 16 residues. In DNA, the CDR3 is TGTGCCAGCTCACCGTCACAGGGGGACGCCACCGGGGAGCTGTTTTTT. Amino acids: CASSPSQGDATGELFF.

This clonotype appeared many times. The chain couples TRBV20-1 to TRBJ2-5; D is uncertain. CDR3 length: 12 residues. Germline V gene lookup returns CDR1 DFQATT and CDR2 SNEGSKA (reference sequence). Between the trimmed V and J ends, which lost 1 base and 7 bases, there was a span of 10 bases. The DNA for the CDR3 is TGCAGTGCTAGAGTGGGCCGAGGGACCCAGTACTTC. Translation gives CSARVGRGTQYF.

This clonotype was counted ten times or more. The chain combines TRBV27 with TRBJ2-7; 8 nucleotides align to TRBD2. CDR3 size: 14 residues. The ends lost 6 bases at V and 0 bases at J; junction bases unmatched: 4. The germline V gene encodes CDR1 MNHEY and CDR2 SMNVEV (reference sequence). CDR3 region: CASSHGTSSYEQYF. The CDR3 nucleotides read TGTGCCAGCAGCCATGGGACTAGCTCCTACGAGCAGTACTTC.

The sample holds many counts of this clonotype. This chain joins TRBV5-4 and TRBJ1-2; 7 bases line up with TRBD1. The CDR3 consists of 14 residues. The J segment lost 6 bases and the V segment lost 5 bases, leaving 10 bases of the junction unmatched. The germline V gene has CDR1 SGHNT and CDR2 YYREEE (reference sequence). The CDR3 reads CASSSFVGTDGYTF. CDR3 nucleotides: TGTGCCAGCAGTTCGTTTGTTGGGACAGATGGCTACACCTTC.

The table lists this clonotype with many counts. V usage is TRBV5-5 and J usage is TRBJ2-3; D not certain. V lost 0 bases to trimming and J lost 2 bases, with 7 bases between them. The CDR3 sequence is 14 residues long. The germline CDR1 and CDR2 sequences are SGHKS and YYEKEE (reference sequence). Written as DNA, the CDR3 is TGTGCCAGCAGCTTGGGGGTAGACACAGATACGCAGTATTTT. This sequence encodes CASSLGVDTDTQYF.